Sequencing of this T cell receptor (beta chain) was carried out in a study of shared clonotypes between healthy human individuals. At the level of the study: Donor ages ranged 18 to 49 years: a couple of women, a few men. Broader study findings: Generally, estimated richness proved larger in naive subsets than it did in memory subsets.

Method: immunoSEQ multiplex PCR; TCRdb's copy keeps in-frame clones and lacks some. The sample lists under 1,100,000 clones; about 75% were seen once. Ten or more counts support this clone. Its matching antigen is unknown. The ends lost 4 bases at V and 3 bases at J; junction bases unmatched: 10. The CDR3 length is 15 residues. Germline V CDR1 and CDR2: SGHKS, YYEKEE (reference sequence). The TCR comes from a man between 18 and 29 years old in good health. Input material: memory CD4+ T cells sorted from blood. Specified subset: CD45RA-negative fraction. The chain is built from TRBV5-5 and TRBJ2-7, with 7 bases matching TRBD1. The CDR3 loop is CASSDTGVKGYEQYF. The DNA of the CDR3 is TGTGCCAGCAGCGACACAGGGGTGAAGGGCTACGAGCAGTACTTC.